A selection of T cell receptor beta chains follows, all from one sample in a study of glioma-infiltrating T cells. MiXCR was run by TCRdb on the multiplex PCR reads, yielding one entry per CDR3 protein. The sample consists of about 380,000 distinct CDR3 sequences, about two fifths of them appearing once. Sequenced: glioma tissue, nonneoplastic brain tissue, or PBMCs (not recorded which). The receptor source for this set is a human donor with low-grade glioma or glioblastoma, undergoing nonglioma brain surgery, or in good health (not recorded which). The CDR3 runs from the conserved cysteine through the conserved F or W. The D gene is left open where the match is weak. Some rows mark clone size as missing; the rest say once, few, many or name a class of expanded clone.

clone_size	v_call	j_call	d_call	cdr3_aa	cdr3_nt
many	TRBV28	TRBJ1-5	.	CASIRGPSNQPQHF	TGTGCCAGTATACGGGGACCAAGCAATCAGCCCCAGCATTTT
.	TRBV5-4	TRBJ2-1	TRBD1	CASSSPGQGQYNEQFF	TGTGCCAGCAGCTCGCCGGGACAGGGTCAATACAATGAGCAGTTCTTC
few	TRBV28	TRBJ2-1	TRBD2	CASTGAGANNEQFF	TGTGCCAGCACTGGAGCGGGAGCCAACAATGAGCAGTTCTTC
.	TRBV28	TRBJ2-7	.	CAITPVTVGSYEQYF	TGTGCCATCACGCCCGTGACAGTAGGATCCTACGAGCAGTACTTC
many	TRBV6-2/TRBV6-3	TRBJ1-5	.	CASSSGPDHQPQHF	TGTGCCAGCAGTTCAGGTCCAGATCATCAGCCCCAGCATTTT
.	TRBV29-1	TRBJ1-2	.	CSVDVGLGGYTF	TGCAGCGTTGATGTGGGGCTCGGTGGCTACACCTTC
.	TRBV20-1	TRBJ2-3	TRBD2	CSAAGTSGRAGDTQYF	TGCAGTGCTGCCGGGACTAGCGGGAGGGCTGGAGATACGCAGTATTTT
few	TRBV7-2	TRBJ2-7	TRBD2	CASSPGTSFYEQYF	TGTGCCAGCAGCCCCGGGACTAGTTTCTACGAGCAGTACTTC
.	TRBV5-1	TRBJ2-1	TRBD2	CASRGTSGRVGEQFF	TGCGCCAGCAGAGGGACTAGCGGGAGGGTAGGCGAGCAGTTCTTC
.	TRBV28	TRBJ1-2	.	CASSIPGGNYGYTF	TGTGCCAGCAGTATACCCGGGGGGAACTATGGCTACACCTTC
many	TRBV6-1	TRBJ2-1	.	CASSKPGSRGEQFF	TGTGCCAGCAGCAAACCCGGGTCGAGAGGAGAGCAGTTCTTC
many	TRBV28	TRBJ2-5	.	CASSLVSLPIF	TGTGCCAGCAGTTTAGTCAGTCTCCCCATCTTT
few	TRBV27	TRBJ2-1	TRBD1	CASSFLAAGTATYNEQFF	TGTGCCAGCAGTTTCCTCGCCGCCGGGACAGCTACTTACAATGAGCAGTTCTTC
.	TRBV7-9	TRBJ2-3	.	CASSSRERSTDTQYF	TGTGCCAGCAGCTCTCGGGAGAGAAGCACAGATACGCAGTATTTT
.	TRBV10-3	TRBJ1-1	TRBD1	CAISESILRGLNTEAFF	TGTGCCATCAGTGAGTCAATCCTCAGGGGGCTGAACACTGAAGCTTTCTTT
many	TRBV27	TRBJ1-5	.	CASSLLGPAENQPQHF	TGTGCCAGCAGTTTATTGGGCCCGGCGGAGAATCAGCCCCAGCATTTT
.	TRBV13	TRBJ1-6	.	CASSEAGRGYSPLHF	TGTGCCAGCAGCGAGGCAGGGAGGGGGTATTCACCCCTCCACTTT
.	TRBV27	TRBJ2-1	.	CASSFREGVGELFF	TGTGCCAGCAGTTTCAGGGAAGGGGTTGGCGAGCTGTTCTTC
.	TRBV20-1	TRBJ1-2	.	CSAPLQRRGGYTF	TGCAGTGCTCCTCTCCAGCGGCGAGGTGGCTACACCTTC
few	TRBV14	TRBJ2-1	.	CASSQPAGINNEQFF	TGTGCCAGCAGCCAACCGGCGGGAATCAACAATGAGCAGTTCTTC
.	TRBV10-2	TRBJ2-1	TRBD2	CASSDGRGGYNEQLF	TGCGCCAGCAGTGACGGGAGGGGGGGTTACAATGAGCAGCTCTTC
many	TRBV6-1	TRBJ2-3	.	CASSYSAGGTDTQYF	TGTGCCAGCAGTTACAGCGCAGGGGGGACAGATACGCAGTATTTT
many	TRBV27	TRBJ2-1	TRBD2	CASSLRAGAPGNEQFF	TGTGCCAGCAGCTTAAGAGCGGGAGCCCCGGGCAATGAGCAGTTCTTC
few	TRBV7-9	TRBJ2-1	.	CASSPKETYSYNEQFF	TGTGCCAGCAGCCCCAAGGAGACATACTCCTACAATGAGCAGTTCTTC
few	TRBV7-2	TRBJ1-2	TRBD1	CASSLADRVYGYTF	TGTGCCAGCAGCTTAGCGGACAGGGTCTATGGCTACACCTTC
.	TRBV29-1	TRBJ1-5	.	CSVVIGGDRNQPQHF	TGCAGCGTTGTTATTGGAGGGGATAGGAATCAGCCCCAGCATTTT
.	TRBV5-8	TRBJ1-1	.	CASSLYGAQNTEAFF	TGTGCCAGCAGCTTGTATGGGGCTCAGAACACTGAAGCTTTCTTT
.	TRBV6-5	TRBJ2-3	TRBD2	CASSYSTISPTGTSDTDTQYF	TGTGCCAGCAGTTACTCTACCATATCCCCAACCGGGACTAGCGATACAGATACGCAGTATTTT
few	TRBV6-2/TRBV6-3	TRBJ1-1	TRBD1	CASSYSLTGDMNTEAFF	TGTGCCAGCAGTTACTCACTGACAGGGGATATGAACACTGAAGCTTTCTTT
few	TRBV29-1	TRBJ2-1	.	CSVDPIDNEQFF	TGCAGCGTTGATCCCATAGACAATGAGCAGTTCTTC
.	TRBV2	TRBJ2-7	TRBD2	CASRAPLAGGLYEQYF	TGTGCCAGCAGAGCCCCACTAGCGGGAGGGCTCTACGAGCAGTACTTC
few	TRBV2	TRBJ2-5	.	CASSDFQETQYF	TGTGCCAGCAGTGACTTCCAAGAGACCCAGTACTTC
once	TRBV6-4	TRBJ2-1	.	CASSPQWGTRDLAYNEQFF	TGTGCCAGCAGTCCCCAATGGGGAACCCGGGACCTAGCCTACAATGAGCAGTTCTTC
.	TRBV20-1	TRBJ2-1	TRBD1	CSAEGQGAGIEQFF	TGCAGTGCGGAAGGACAGGGGGCAGGGATTGAGCAGTTCTTC
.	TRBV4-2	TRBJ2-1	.	CASSQDVGALPREQFF	TGTGCCAGCAGCCAAGATGTAGGGGCCTTACCTCGAGAGCAGTTCTTC
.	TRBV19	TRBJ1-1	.	CASSIGQDMNTEAFF	TGTGCCAGTAGTATAGGACAGGACATGAATACTGAAGCTTTCTTT
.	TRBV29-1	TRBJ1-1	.	CSVEVWGGANTEAFF	TGCAGCGTTGAAGTCTGGGGGGGCGCCAACACTGAAGCTTTCTTT
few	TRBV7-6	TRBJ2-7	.	CASSLAQGHYEQYF	TGTGCCAGCAGCTTAGCCCAGGGACACTACGAGCAGTACTTC
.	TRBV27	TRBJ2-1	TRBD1	CASRPGQGSYNEQFF	TGTGCCAGCCGACCGGGACAGGGCTCCTACAATGAGCAGTTCTTC
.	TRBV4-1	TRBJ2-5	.	CASSQEMGGETQYF	TGCGCCAGCAGCCAAGAGATGGGAGGAGAGACCCAGTACTTC
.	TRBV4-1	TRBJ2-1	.	CASSQEIFGPEKFF	TGCGCCAGCAGCCAAGAAATTTTCGGACCTGAGAAGTTCTTC
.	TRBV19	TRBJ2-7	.	CASSIGARNEQYF	TGTGCCAGTAGTATCGGCGCACGCAACGAGCAGTACTTC
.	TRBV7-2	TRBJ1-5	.	CASSLTVQPQHF	TGTGCCAGCAGCTTAACGGTTCAGCCCCAGCATTTT
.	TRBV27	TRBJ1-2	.	CARSVDRVYGYTF	TGTGCCAGGAGTGTAGATCGAGTCTATGGCTACACCTTC
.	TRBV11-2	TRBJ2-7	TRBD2	CASNALAGGISQEQYF	TGTGCCAGCAACGCACTAGCGGGAGGGATAAGTCAAGAGCAGTACTTC
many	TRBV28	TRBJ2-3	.	CASSAGGGSTDTQYF	TGTGCCAGCAGCGCAGGTGGGGGTAGCACAGATACGCAGTATTTT
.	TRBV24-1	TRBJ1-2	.	CATSGTNSPYGYTF	TGTGCCACCAGTGGCACCAACAGCCCCTATGGCTACACCTTC
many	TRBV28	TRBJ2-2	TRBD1	CASSSGTGVTGELFF	TGTGCCAGCAGTTCTGGGACAGGGGTCACCGGGGAGCTGTTTTTT
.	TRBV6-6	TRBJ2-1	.	CASSGRPLPLKGSYNEQFF	TGTGCCAGCAGTGGCAGACCTCTTCCGCTCAAGGGCTCCTACAATGAGCAGTTCTTC
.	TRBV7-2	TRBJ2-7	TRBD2	CASNQDSGRLSYEQYF	TGCGCCAGCAACCAAGATAGCGGGAGACTGTCCTACGAGCAGTACTTC
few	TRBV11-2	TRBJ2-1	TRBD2	CASSLGPGLAGAYNEQFF	TGTGCCAGCAGCTTAGGTCCGGGGTTAGCGGGAGCCTACAATGAGCAGTTCTTC
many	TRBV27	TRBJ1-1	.	CASSWSGSNTEAFF	TGTGCCAGCAGTTGGTCAGGGTCGAACACTGAAGCTTTCTTT
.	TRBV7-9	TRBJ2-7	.	CASSQGLSGPSYEQYF	TGTGCCAGCAGCCAAGGTCTCAGCGGGCCCTCCTACGAGCAGTACTTC
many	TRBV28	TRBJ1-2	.	CASRLGSTNYGYTF	TGTGCCAGCAGACTGGGAAGTACGAACTATGGCTACACCTTC
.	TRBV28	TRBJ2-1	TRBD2	CASSFPGLAGYNEQFF	TGTGCCAGCAGTTTCCCCGGACTAGCGGGGTACAATGAGCAGTTCTTC